One T cell receptor (beta chain) is described in this entry. Its recognized antigen is unknown. This may come from a read error, since a much larger clone is one base off. Spanning cysteine to phenylalanine, the CDR3 consists of 13 amino acids. Kept here is only the CDR3 DNA, which spans 39 bases and is read in frame from base 1. V is clipped by 3 bases and J by 7 bases, and the sequence between their germline boundaries is 12 bases long. CDR1 SGHNT and CDR2 YENEEA were looked up in the germline V gene. The record originates from a study of regulatory T cells in long-lasting Graves disease (dated by TCRdb to the early 2020s). The study in broad terms: Persistent Graves' disease was defined as antithyroid drug treatment for over 5 years with persistently positive TSH receptor autoantibodies. This study used TCR sequencing and RNA sequencing of peripheral blood to compare persistent Graves' disease patients against newly diagnosed Graves' disease patients. The study was registered as a clinical trial and conducted in China. A total of 33 samples were covered by TCR sequencing, comprising approximately 13 persistent and around 20 newly diagnosed Graves' disease patients. Persistent Graves' disease patients in the clinical cohort had taken antithyroid drugs for 9.5 to 13 years on average.

What the research found in general, with its limitations: A larger number of public clonotypes was shared among persistent patients (approximately 3,000) than among newly diagnosed patients (roughly 970). The small sample size was acknowledged by the authors as a limitation that may reduce accuracy. Only peripheral blood was studied, because thyroid tissue, the primary lesion, was inaccessible. Preferential use of TRBV28, TRBJ1-2 and TRBJ2-5 was observed in persistent disease, whereas TRBV20-1 and TRBJ2-1 were favored in newly diagnosed disease. Sequencing and analysis were limited to the TCR beta chain. Compared with newly diagnosed patients, persistent Graves' disease patients had lower TCR Shannon entropy and fewer highly expanded clones, which suggests clonal expansion.

The intended sense of this specimen's time point label: persistent/refractory GD, antithyroid drugs over 5 years with positive TRAb. For both TCR sequencing and RNA sequencing, RNA was extracted from PBMCs in TRIzol. The diagnosis of Graves' disease followed American Thyroid Association guidelines. Patients were recruited from an endocrinology department in Xi'an, China. Each patient gave approximately 10 milliliters of peripheral blood, collected in an EDTA anticoagulant tube. PBMCs were isolated by Ficoll Paque Plus density gradient separation without further T cell sorting. An Agilent 2100 Bioanalyzer and agarose gel were used to assess RNA quality, and a NanoDrop 2000 was used to measure RNA concentration. The library was obtained by multiplex PCR. Sequenced on an Illumina HiSeq 4000. TCR beta libraries were built with iRepertoire HTBI primers and Arm-PCR amplification of CDR3 regions. PCR products were gel purified before sequencing. Under the source paper's analysis protocol: Gene usage analysis of CDR3 amino acid clonotypes relied on the approximately 60 TRBV and fewer than 15 TRBJ segments identified across samples. COPE and FqMerger were used to merge the filtered high-quality paired reads into contigs. BLAST was used to align contigs to the IMGT TRBV, TRBD and TRBJ reference genes, and CDR3 was defined following IMGT. Clonotypes above 0.1% frequency were classified as highly expanded clones. Shannon entropy was used to measure repertoire diversity, and the Gini coefficient was used to measure V-J evenness. Public clonotypes were defined as clonotypes shared by more than one individual. The public reads were quality trimmed at Q25 with fastp and then assembled into clones with MiXCR by TCRdb, keeping productive beta chains. Here each entry gathers all rows of one CDR3 protein and keeps the most common genes and DNA. TCRdb, rather than the study authors, made the V and J calls. The sample table lists 400,000 to 500,000 distinct CDR3 sequences, about 20% of them with a count of one. Of the sample, about 12% is held by the ten largest clones.

This sequence was found in a female donor with Graves disease. The sample here was peripheral blood mononuclear cells (PBMCs), taken when the disease was refractory, from a patient treated with antithyroid drugs. The rearranged chain carries TRBV11-3 and TRBJ2-5; 7 matching bases give a weak D call of TRBD2. The CDR3 in this case is CASSFFGGRTQYF. The bases read TGTGCCAGCAGCTTTTTCGGGGGGCGGACCCAGTACTTC.